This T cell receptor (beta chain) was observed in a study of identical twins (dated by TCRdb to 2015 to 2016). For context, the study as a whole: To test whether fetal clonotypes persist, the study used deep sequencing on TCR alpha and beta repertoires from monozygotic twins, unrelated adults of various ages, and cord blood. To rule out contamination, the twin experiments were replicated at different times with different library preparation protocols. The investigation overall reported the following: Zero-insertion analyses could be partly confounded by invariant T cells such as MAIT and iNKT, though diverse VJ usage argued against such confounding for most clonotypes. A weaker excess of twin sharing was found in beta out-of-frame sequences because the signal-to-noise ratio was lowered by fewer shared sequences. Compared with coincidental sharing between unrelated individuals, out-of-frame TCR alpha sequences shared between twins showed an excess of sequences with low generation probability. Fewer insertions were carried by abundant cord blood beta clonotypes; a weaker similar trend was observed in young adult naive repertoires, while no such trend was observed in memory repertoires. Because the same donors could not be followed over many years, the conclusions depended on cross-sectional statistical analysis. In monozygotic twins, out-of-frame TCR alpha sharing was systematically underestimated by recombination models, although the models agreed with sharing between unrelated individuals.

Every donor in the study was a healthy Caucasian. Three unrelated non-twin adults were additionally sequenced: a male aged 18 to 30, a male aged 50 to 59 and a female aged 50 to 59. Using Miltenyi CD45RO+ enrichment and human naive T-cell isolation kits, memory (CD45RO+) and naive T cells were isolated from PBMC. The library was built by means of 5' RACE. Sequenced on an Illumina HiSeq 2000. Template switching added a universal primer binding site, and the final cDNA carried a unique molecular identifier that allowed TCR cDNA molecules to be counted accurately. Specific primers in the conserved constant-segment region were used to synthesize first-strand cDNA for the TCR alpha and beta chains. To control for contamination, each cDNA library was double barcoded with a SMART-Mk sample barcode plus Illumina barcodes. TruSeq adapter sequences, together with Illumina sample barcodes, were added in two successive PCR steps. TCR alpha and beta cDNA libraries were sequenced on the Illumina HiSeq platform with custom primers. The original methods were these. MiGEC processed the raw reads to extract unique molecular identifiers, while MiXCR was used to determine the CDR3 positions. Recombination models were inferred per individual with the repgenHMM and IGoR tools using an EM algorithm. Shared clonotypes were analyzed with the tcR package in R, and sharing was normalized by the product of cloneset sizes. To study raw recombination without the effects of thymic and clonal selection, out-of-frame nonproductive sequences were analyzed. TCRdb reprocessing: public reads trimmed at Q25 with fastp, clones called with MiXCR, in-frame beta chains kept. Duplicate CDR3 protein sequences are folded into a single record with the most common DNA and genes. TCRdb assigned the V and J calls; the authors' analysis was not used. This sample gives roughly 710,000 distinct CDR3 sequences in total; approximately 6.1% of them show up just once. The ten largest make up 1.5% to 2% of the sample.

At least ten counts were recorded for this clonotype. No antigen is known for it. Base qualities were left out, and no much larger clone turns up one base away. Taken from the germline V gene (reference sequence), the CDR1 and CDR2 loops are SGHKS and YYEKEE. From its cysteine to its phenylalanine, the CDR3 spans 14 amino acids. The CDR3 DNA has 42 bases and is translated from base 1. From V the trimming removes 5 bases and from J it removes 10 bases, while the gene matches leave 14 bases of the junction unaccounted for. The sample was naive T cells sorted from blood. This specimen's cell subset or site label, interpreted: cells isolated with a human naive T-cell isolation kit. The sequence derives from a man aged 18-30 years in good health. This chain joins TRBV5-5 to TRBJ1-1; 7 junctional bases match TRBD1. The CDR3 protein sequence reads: CASRPIRQGMAAFF. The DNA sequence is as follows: TGTGCCAGCAGGCCCATAAGACAGGGTATGGCAGCTTTCTTT.